A single sample is the source of the 20 T cell receptor beta chains below, sequenced in a study of blood T cell repertoires in COVID-19. Only in-frame clones appear in the TCRdb table, and some are missing; sequencing was by immunoSEQ multiplex PCR. The sample shows some 180,000 clones, 84% of them seen only once. Material: peripheral blood. These receptors all come from a woman of 80 years or more with COVID-19, enrolled during active disease.

V is TRBV6-5 and J is TRBJ1-1, with TRBD1 identical over 10 bases. CDR1 and CDR2 from the germline V gene are MNHEY and SVGAGI. This CDR3 contains 14 residues. With 11 bases clipped from V and 1 base from J, the junction kept 7 bases outside the gene matches. The CDR3 coding sequence is TGTGCCGGTGACAGGGGGCTGGGGAACACTGAAGCTTTCTTT. Amino acids: CAGDRGLGNTEAFF.

The CDR3, as DNA: TGTGCCAGCAGCTTCCAGGGTGTCACCGGGGAGCTGTTTTTT. Residues: CASSFQGVTGELFF. The chain employs TRBV7-2 and TRBJ2-2; D possibly corresponds to TRBD1 (5 bases). The CDR3 loop spans 14 amino acids. The germline V gene has CDR1 SGHTA and CDR2 FQGNSA. V shed 3 bases and J shed 4 bases, with 9 bases lying between them.

The chain carries TRBV2 and TRBJ2-3; 7 bases agree with TRBD1. The CDR3 consists of 15 residues. From germline, CDR1 is SNHLY and CDR2 FYNNEI. The J segment lost 3 bases and the V segment lost 4 bases, leaving 7 bases of the junction unmatched. The CDR3 nucleotides are TGTGCCAGCAGTGTCGAAGGGGGCGGGACAGATACGCAGTATTTT. Its protein is CASSVEGGGTDTQYF. The whole variable domain, filled in from reference TRBV2 and TRBJ2-3, reads EPEVTQTPSHQVTQMGQEVILRCVPISNHLYFYWYRQILGQKVEFLVSFYNNEISEKSEIFDDQFSVERPDGSNFTLKIRSTKLEDSAMYFCASSVEGGGTDTQYFGPGTRLTVL.

This chain joins TRBV4-1 and TRBJ2-3; the D gene is possibly TRBD2 (6 bases). The V end lost 5 bases, the J end lost 3 bases, and 15 bases lay between the germline ends. Per the germline V gene, CDR1 is MGHRA and CDR2 is YSYEKL. This CDR3 has 15 amino acids. The CDR3 nucleotides read TGCGCCAGCAGCGCGTGGGGCGGGGAGACAGATACGCAGTATTTT. This translates into CASSAWGGETDTQYF.

The rearrangement uses TRBV10-3 and TRBJ1-1, with TRBD1 identical over 9 bases. CDR3 length equals 13 residues. With V trimmed by 6 bases and J by 1 base, 0 bases remained unmatched. Germline V gene lookup returns CDR1 ENHRY and CDR2 SYGVKD. CDR3 sequence (DNA): TGTGCCATCAGGGACAGGGGGAACACTGAAGCTTTCTTT. Translating it yields CAIRDRGNTEAFF.

This chain links TRBV6-4 with TRBJ2-7; D unresolved. This CDR3 region has 14 residues. Germline assignment: CDR1 MRHNA and CDR2 SNTAGT. The V end was cut by 7 bases, the J end by 2 bases, with 15 bases between. Written as DNA, the CDR3 is TGTGCCAGCAACCCCTTACAGAGAACCTACGAGCAGTACTTC. Translation: CASNPLQRTYEQYF.

The rearrangement joins TRBV19 to TRBJ1-5; 9 positions agree with TRBD1. CDR1 LNHDA and CDR2 SQIVND come from the germline V gene (reference sequence). The CDR3 has 15 amino acids. V lost 5 bases and J lost 3; bases outside the gene matches: 5. CDR3 residues: CASSLRQGVNQPQHF. The CDR3 nucleotides read TGTGCCAGTAGTCTCCGACAGGGGGTCAATCAGCCCCAGCATTTT.

A note on this clone: Other DNA variants within this sample encode the same CDR3. The CDR3 DNA sequence: TGTGCCAGCAGCGTAGGGACTAGCGGCCCAGATACGCAGTATTTT. Amino acid sequence: CASSVGTSGPDTQYF. V usage is TRBV9 and J usage is TRBJ2-3; 10 nucleotides agree with TRBD2. V shed 0 bases and J 4 bases; nucleotides not matched to a gene: 2. CDR1 and CDR2 from the germline V gene are SGDLS and YYNGEE. The CDR3 contains 15 residues.

The chain couples TRBV7-2 to TRBJ1-2; 8 bases are a match to TRBD1. Trimming at V came to 6 bases and at J to 4 bases, leaving 4 bases not matched to a gene. Germline V gives CDR1 SGHTA, CDR2 FQGNSA. The CDR3 spans 13 residues. The CDR3, as DNA: TGTGCCAGCAGTTTTACAGGGGGCTATGGCTACACCTTC. As protein: CASSFTGGYGYTF.

The genes are TRBV18 and TRBJ2-1, with D perhaps matching TRBD1 (5 bases). This CDR3 is built from 15 residues. Trimming took off 4 bases at V and 0 bases at J, with 10 bases between the two ends. Germline-derived CDR1 and CDR2 are KGHSH and LQKENI. CDR3 loop: CASSRQRSSYNEQFF. The CDR3, as DNA: TGTGCCAGCTCACGACAGCGAAGCTCCTACAATGAGCAGTTCTTC.

The V call is TRBV24-1, the J call TRBJ1-1, with 8 bases matching TRBD1. In germline, CDR1 is KGHDR, CDR2 SFDVKD. CDR3 length: 15 amino acids. The ends lost 3 bases at V and 1 base at J; junction bases unmatched: 3. This CDR3 is CATSDPGQGNTEAFF. CDR3 coding DNA: TGTGCCACCAGTGATCCTGGACAGGGGAACACTGAAGCTTTCTTT.

The gene calls are TRBV3-1 (or the pseudogene TRBV3-2) and TRBJ2-7; 9 bases line up with TRBD2. J was trimmed by 2 bases and V by 1 base; bases with no gene match: 3. CDR3 length equals 15 residues. In germline, CDR1 is LGHDT, CDR2 YNNKEL (reference sequence). The chain's CDR3 is CASSQVSGGTYEQYF. In nucleotides, the CDR3 is TGTGCCAGCAGCCAAGTTAGCGGGGGTACCTACGAGCAGTACTTC.

The V and J genes are TRBV27 and TRBJ2-5; TRBD2 aligns across 9 bases. CDR3 length: 14 residues. Germline values: CDR1 MNHEY, CDR2 SMNVEV (reference sequence). Trimming cost V 2 bases and J 4 bases; bases outside gene matches: 2. The CDR3 loop reads CASSLAGGPETQYF. In DNA form, the CDR3 reads TGTGCCAGCAGTTTAGCGGGAGGGCCAGAGACCCAGTACTTC.

The genes are TRBV28 and TRBJ2-3; tentatively, D is TRBD2 (5 bases). The CDR3 contains 15 residues. Germline V gives CDR1 MDHEN, CDR2 SYDVKM. Trimming removed 10 bases from V and 6 bases from J, with 23 bases in between. DNA for the CDR3: TGTGCCACCGATAACAGCGGAACCTTTTACGATACGCAGTATTTT. Protein: CATDNSGTFYDTQYF.

The chain combines TRBV12-5 with TRBJ1-1; D is unresolved. Trimming pared 6 bases from V and 1 base from J, leaving 6 bases between. Looked up from germline, CDR1 is LGHNT and CDR2 is FRNRAP. CDR3 length: 12 amino acids. The CDR3 DNA sequence: TGTGCTAGTGGGCCAGGGAACACTGAAGCTTTCTTT. Protein sequence: CASGPGNTEAFF.

This chain links TRBV19 with TRBJ1-5, with 7 bases lining up with TRBD1. The CDR3 spans 16 residues. CDR1 is LNHDA and CDR2 is SQIVND in the germline V gene (reference sequence). Germline trimming cut 4 bases from V and 4 bases from J; bases unmatched to any gene: 10. The CDR3 nucleotides read TGTGCCAGTAGTACCTACCGGGACAGTTCAAATCAGCCCCAGCATTTT. This translates into CASSTYRDSSNQPQHF. The entire variable domain, with the rest obtained from reference TRBV19 and TRBJ1-5, is as follows: DGGITQSPKYLFRKEGQNVTLSCEQNLNHDAMYWYRQDPGQGLRLIYYSQIVNDFQKGDIAEGYSVSREKKESFPLTVTSAQKNPTAFYLCASSTYRDSSNQPQHFGDGTRLSIL.

V is TRBV10-2 and J is TRBJ2-7; 9 bases align to TRBD2. CDR1 and CDR2 from the germline V gene are WSHSY and SAAADI. The CDR3 covers 14 residues. V was pared by 4 bases and J by 7 bases, with 8 bases of the junction left unmatched. CDR3 in amino acids: CASSGLAGVGEQYF. The CDR3 region has the DNA TGCGCCAGCAGTGGTTTAGCGGGGGTGGGAGAGCAGTACTTC.

The chain is built from TRBV12-3 or TRBV12-4 and TRBJ1-2; D is ambiguous. The CDR3 runs 13 residues. Trimming stripped 6 bases from V and 3 bases from J, with 11 bases between. The CDR3 DNA reads TGTGCCAGCAGCTCGATGGCCCACTATGGCTACACCTTC. Protein product: CASSSMAHYGYTF.

This clone was detected once. V and J are TRBV3-1 (or the pseudogene TRBV3-2) and TRBJ2-3; 7 positions match TRBD1. Germline V gives CDR1 LGHDT, CDR2 YNNKEL (reference sequence). V gave up 4 bases and J gave up 2 bases; unmatched junction bases: 12. CDR3 length equals 17 residues. The CDR3 DNA reads TGTGCCAGCAGCCTATACCGGGACAGCCGTTCCACAGATACGCAGTATTTT. Encoded protein: CASSLYRDSRSTDTQYF.

The chain employs TRBV29-1 and TRBJ2-1, with 9 bases fitting TRBD2. The CDR3 sequence is 14 residues long. V gave up 1 base and J gave up 7 bases; unmatched junction bases: 5. Looked up from germline, CDR1 is SQVTM and CDR2 is ANQGSEA. CDR3 sequence reads: CSVEGWLAGNEQFF. The DNA of the CDR3 is TGCAGCGTTGAAGGCTGGCTAGCGGGAAATGAGCAGTTCTTC.